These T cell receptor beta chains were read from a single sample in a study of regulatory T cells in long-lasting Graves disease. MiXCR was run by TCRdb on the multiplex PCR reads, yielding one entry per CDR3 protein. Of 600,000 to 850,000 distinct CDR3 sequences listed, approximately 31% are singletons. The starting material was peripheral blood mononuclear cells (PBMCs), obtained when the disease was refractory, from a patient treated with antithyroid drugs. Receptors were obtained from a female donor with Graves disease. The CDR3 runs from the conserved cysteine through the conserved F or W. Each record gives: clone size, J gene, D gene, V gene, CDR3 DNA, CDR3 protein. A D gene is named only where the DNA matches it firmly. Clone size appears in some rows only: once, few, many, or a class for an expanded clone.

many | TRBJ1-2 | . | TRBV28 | TGTGCCAGCAGCCCCCCCGGCAGCACCCAACGTGGAGGCTACACCTTC | CASSPPGSTQRGGYTF
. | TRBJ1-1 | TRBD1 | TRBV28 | TGTGCCAGCAGAACCTCGCCCGGGACAGGGGCCGGTTCTTTCTTT | CASRTSPGTGAGSFF
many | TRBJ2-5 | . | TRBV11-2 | TGTGCCAGCAGCTTAGAGTTCGGTAACCAAGAGACCCAGTACTTC | CASSLEFGNQETQYF
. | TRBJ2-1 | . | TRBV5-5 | TGTGCCAGCTTCCTTGGGGCACAGCGGAAGAATGAGCAGTTCTTC | CASFLGAQRKNEQFF
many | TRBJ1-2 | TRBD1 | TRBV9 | TGTGCCAGCAGCGAAGGGACAGGTGAATATGGCTACACCTTC | CASSEGTGEYGYTF
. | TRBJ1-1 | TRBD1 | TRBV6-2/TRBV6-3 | TGTGCCAGCAGTTACACAGGGGCGAACACTGAAGCTTTCTTT | CASSYTGANTEAFF
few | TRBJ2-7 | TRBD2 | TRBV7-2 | TGTGCCAGCAGCCCCGACGGGGGGGGCGGGTACGAGCAGTACTTC | CASSPDGGGGYEQYF
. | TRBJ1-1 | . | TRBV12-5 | TGTGCTAGTGGTTTAGGCTCCGGGACAAGGGCCGGGAGGAACACTGAAGCTTTCTTT | CASGLGSGTRAGRNTEAFF
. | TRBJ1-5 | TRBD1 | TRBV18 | TGTGCCAGCTCACCAAGGGGGCTCGACAGTAGCAATCAGCCCCAGCATTTT | CASSPRGLDSSNQPQHF
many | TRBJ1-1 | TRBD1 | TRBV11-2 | TGTGCCAGCAGCCGCGGACAGGGCTTCGACACTGAAGCTTTCTTT | CASSRGQGFDTEAFF
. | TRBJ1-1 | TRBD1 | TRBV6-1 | TGTGCCAGCTCCCAGGGGGCTGTCGCTGAAGCTTTCTTT | CASSQGAVAEAFF
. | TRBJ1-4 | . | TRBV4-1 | TGCGCCAGCAGCCAAAGGTCCGACCAGGGGAGTGAAAAACTGTTTTTT | CASSQRSDQGSEKLFF
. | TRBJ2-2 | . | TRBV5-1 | TGCGCCAGCAGCTTGGAGCCCATCTACACCGGGGAGCTGTTTTTT | CASSLEPIYTGELFF
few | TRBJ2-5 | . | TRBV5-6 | TGTGCCAGCAGCTTGGATCGCAGAGGAGAGACCCAGTACTTC | CASSLDRRGETQYF
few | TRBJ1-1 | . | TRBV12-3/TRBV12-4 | TGTGCCAGCACCTTTCTCGGGAACACTGAAGCTTTCTTT | CASTFLGNTEAFF
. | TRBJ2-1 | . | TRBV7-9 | TGTGCCAGCAGCTCAAAGACAGACCGAGATGAGCAGTTCTTC | CASSSKTDRDEQFF
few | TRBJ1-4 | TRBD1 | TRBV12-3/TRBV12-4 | TGTGCCAGCAGCCGAATCTTCCCTGGGACAGGGAATGAAAAACTGTTTTTT | CASSRIFPGTGNEKLFF
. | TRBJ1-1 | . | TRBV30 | TGTGCCTGGGTCGCGGCCCTGAACACTGAAGCTTTCTTT | CAWVAALNTEAFF
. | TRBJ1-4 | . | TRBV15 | TGTGCCACCAGCAGCCCCCCCAGTAATGAAAAACTGTTTTTT | CATSSPPSNEKLFF
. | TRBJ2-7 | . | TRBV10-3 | TGTGCCACCCGGGACTCCCCGAACTACGCCTACGAGCAGTACTTC | CATRDSPNYAYEQYF
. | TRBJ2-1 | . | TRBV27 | TGTGCCATAGCCAGTCGGAATGAGCAGTTCTTC | CAIASRNEQFF
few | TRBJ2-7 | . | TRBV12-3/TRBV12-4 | TGTGCCAGCACTTTGGCGGGTAGTACCTACGAGCAGTACTTC | CASTLAGSTYEQYF
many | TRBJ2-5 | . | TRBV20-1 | TGCAGCTACCCCTCGGCCCCATTTGGACAAGAGACCCAGTACTTC | CSYPSAPFGQETQYF
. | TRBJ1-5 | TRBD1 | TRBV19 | TGTGCCAGTAAGACCCGGACAGGGAACAATCAGCCCCAGCATTTT | CASKTRTGNNQPQHF
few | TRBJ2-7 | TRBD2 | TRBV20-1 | TGCAGTGCTAAAACTAGCGGGACTCCCTACGAGCAGTACTTC | CSAKTSGTPYEQYF
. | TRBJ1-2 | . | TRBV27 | TGTGCCAGCTCACAAAATCAGGGAGGACTCGACTATGGCTACACCTTC | CASSQNQGGLDYGYTF
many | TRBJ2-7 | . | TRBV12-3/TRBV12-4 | TGTGCCAGCAGGTCTACCTTGCCCGGCGTCGAGCAGTACTTC | CASRSTLPGVEQYF
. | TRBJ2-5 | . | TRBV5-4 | TGTGCCAGCAGCTTGGCTCCGAACAGTGGGGAGACCCAGTACTTC | CASSLAPNSGETQYF
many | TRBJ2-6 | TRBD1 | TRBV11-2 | TGTGCCAGCAGCTTCGCCGGGACAGGGTCTGGGGCCAACGTCCTGACTTTC | CASSFAGTGSGANVLTF
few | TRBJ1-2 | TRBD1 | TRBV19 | TGTGCCACGAATGCAGGGGGCTCGGACTATGGCTACACCTTC | CATNAGGSDYGYTF
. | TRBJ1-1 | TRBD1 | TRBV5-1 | TGCGCCAGCAGCACCGAGCCACAGGGGGGGGCGACTGAAGCTTTCTTT | CASSTEPQGGATEAFF
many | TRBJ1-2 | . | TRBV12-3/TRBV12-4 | TGTGCCAGCACCGTCCTCACGGGAGACCATGGCTACACCTTC | CASTVLTGDHGYTF
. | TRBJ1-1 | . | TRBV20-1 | TGCAGTGCCCGCCGGGGGCCGGGCACTGAAGCTTTCTTT | CSARRGPGTEAFF
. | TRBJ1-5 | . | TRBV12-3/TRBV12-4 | TGTGCCAGCAGCACCCGGGTGACACAGCCCCAGCATTTT | CASSTRVTQPQHF
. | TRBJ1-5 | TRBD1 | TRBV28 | TGTGCCAGCAGTCCCCGGGACAGCCATCAGCCCCAGCATTTT | CASSPRDSHQPQHF
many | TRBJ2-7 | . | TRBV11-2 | TGTGCCAGCAGAACAACAGGGATCCACGAGCAGTACTTC | CASRTTGIHEQYF
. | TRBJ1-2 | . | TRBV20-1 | TGCAGTGCTAGTGTTTCAGTCTATGGCTACACCTTC | CSASVSVYGYTF
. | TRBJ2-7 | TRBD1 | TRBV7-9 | TGTGCCAGCCGGGGACAGGGAACCTCCTACGAGCAGTACTTC | CASRGQGTSYEQYF
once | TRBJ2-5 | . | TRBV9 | TGTGCCAGCAGCGTAGGGGGGAGGAGACATCAAGAGACCCAGTACTTC | CASSVGGRRHQETQYF
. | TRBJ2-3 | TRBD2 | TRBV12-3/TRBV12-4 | TGTGCCAGCAGTGAAAACTTAGCGGGAGCTTTAGATACGCAGTATTTT | CASSENLAGALDTQYF